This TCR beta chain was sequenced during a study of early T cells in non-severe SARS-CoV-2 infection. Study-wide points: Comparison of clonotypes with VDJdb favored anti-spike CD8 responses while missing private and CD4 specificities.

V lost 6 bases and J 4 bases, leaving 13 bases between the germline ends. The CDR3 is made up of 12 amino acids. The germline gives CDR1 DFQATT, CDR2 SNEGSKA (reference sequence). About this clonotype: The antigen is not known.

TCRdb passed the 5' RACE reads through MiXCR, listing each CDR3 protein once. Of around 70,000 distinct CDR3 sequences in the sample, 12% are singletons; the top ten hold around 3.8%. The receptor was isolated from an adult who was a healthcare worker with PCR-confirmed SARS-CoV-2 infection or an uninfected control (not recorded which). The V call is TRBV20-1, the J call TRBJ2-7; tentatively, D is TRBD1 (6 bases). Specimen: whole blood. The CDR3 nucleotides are TGCAGTGCCGGAACGAGGGGGTACGAGCAGTACTTC. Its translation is CSAGTRGYEQYF.